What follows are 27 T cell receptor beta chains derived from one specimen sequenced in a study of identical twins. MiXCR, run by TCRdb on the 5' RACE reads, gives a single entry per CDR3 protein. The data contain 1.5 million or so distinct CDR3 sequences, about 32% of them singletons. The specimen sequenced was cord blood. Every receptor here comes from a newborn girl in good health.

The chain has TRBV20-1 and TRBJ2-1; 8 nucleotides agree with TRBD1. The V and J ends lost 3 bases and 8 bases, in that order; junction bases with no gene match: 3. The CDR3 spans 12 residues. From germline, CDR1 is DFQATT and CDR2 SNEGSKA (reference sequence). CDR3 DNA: TGCAGTGCTAGGGGACAGGCGCATGAGCAGTTCTTC. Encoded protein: CSARGQAHEQFF.

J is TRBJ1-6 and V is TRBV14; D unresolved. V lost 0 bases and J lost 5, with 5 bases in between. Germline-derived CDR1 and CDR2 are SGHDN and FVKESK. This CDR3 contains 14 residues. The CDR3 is CASSQDGDNSPLHF. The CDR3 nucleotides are TGTGCCAGCAGCCAAGACGGGGATAATTCACCCCTCCACTTT.

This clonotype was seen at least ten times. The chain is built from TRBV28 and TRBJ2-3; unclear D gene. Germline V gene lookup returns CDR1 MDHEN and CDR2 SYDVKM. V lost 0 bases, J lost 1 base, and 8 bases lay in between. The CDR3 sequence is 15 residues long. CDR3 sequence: CASSLWARGTDTQYF. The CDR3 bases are TGTGCCAGCAGTTTATGGGCTAGGGGCACAGATACGCAGTATTTT. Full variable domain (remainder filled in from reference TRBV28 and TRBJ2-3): DVKVTQSSRYLVKRTGEKVFLECVQDMDHENMFWYRQDPGLGLRLIYFSYDVKMKEKGDIPEGYSVSREKKERFSLILESASTNQTSMYLCASSLWARGTDTQYFGPGTRLTVL.

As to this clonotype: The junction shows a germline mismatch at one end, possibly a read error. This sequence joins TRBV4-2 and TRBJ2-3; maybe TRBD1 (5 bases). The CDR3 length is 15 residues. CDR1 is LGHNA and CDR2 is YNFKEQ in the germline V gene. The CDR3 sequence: CANSPYRSSTDTQYF. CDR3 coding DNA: TGTGCCAACAGCCCGTACAGGTCTAGCACAGATACGCAGTATTTT.

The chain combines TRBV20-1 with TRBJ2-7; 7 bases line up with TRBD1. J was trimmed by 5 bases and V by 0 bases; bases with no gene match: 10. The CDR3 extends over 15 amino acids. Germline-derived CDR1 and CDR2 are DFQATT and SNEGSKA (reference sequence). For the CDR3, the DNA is TGCAGTGCTAGAGATCCTCAGGGGGTTGCCCACGAGCAGTACTTC. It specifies CSARDPQGVAHEQYF.

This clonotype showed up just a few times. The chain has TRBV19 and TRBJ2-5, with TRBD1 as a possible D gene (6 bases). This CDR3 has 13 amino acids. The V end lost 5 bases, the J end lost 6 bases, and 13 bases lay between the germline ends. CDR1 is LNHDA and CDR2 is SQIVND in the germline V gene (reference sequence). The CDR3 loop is CASSLRQEQTQYF. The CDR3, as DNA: TGTGCCAGTAGTCTACGACAGGAGCAGACCCAGTACTTC.

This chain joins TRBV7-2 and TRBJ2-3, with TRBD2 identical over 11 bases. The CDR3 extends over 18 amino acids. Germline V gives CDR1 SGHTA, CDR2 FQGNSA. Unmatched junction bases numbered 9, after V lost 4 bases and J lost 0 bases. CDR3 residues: CASSSTSGSWVSTDTQYF. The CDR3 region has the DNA TGTGCCAGCAGCTCCACTAGCGGGAGTTGGGTTAGCACAGATACGCAGTATTTT.

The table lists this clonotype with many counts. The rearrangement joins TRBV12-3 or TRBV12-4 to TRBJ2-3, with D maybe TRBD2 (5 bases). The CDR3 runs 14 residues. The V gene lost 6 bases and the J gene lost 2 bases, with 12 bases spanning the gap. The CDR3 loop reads CASSRDSYTDTQYF. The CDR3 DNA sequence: TGTGCCAGCAGCCGGGATTCCTACACAGATACGCAGTATTTT.

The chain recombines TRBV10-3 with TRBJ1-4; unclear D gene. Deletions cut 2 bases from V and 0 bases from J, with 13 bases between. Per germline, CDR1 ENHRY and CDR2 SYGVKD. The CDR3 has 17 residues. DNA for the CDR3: TGTGCCATCAGTGAGAGCTTGGATAGCGCAACTAATGAAAAACTGTTTTTT. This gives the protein CAISESLDSATNEKLFF.

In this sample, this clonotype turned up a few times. The DNA of the CDR3 is TGCGCCAGCAGCTTGGAGAGGGTTGGCTACACCTTC. Its translation is CASSLERVGYTF. The chain joins TRBV5-1 to TRBJ1-2, with D unresolved. Germline CDR1 reads SGHRS; CDR2 reads YFSETQ. The CDR3 runs 12 residues. V lost 0 bases, J lost 7 bases, and 7 bases lay in between.

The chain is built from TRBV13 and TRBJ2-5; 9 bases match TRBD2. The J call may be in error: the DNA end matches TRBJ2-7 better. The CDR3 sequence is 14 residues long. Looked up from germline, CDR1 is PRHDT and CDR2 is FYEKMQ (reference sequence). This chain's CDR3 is CASSLRLAEGEQYF. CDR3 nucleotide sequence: TGTGCCAGCAGCTTAAGACTAGCGGAGGGCGAGCAGTACTTC.

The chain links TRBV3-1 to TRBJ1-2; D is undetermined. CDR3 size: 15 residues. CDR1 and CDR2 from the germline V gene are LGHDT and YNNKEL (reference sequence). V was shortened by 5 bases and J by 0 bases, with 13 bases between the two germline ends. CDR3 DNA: TGTGCCAGCAGCAAGTGGAGTGAGGCTAACTATGGCTACACCTTC. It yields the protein CASSKWSEANYGYTF. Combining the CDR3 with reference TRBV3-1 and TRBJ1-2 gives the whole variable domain DTAVSQTPKYLVTQMGNDKSIKCEQNLGHDTMYWYKQDSKKFLKIMFSYNNKELIINETVPNRFSPKSPDKAHLNLHINSLELGDSAVYFCASSKWSEANYGYTFGSGTRLTVV.

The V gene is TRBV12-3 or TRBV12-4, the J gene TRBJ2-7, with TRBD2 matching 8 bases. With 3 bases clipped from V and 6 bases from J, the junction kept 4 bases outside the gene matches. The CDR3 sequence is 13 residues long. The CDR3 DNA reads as TGTGCCAGCAGTTTCGGGGGGGGACGCGAGCAGTACTTC. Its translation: CASSFGGGREQYF.

CDR3 amino acids: CASSQDKRRFRVTDTQYF. In nucleotides, the CDR3 is TGTGCCAGCAGCCAAGATAAAAGAAGGTTCAGGGTTACAGATACGCAGTATTTT. The chain uses TRBV14 and TRBJ2-3; D is possibly TRBD1 (5 bases). The ends were cut back, 0 bases at V and 3 bases at J, with 19 bases in the middle. The germline gives CDR1 SGHDN, CDR2 FVKESK. This CDR3 has 18 amino acids. The full variable domain, with the rest looked up from reference TRBV14 and TRBJ2-3, is EAGVTQFPSHSVIEKGQTVTLRCDPISGHDNLYWYRRVMGKEIKFLLHFVKESKQDESGMPNNRFLAERTGGTYSTLKVQPAELEDSGVYFCASSQDKRRFRVTDTQYFGPGTRLTVL.

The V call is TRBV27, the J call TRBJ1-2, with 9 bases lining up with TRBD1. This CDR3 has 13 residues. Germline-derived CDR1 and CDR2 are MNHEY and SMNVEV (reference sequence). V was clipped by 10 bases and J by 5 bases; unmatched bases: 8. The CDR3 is CAIRTGAKYGYTF. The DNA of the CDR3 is TGTGCCATCAGGACAGGGGCCAAATATGGCTACACCTTC.

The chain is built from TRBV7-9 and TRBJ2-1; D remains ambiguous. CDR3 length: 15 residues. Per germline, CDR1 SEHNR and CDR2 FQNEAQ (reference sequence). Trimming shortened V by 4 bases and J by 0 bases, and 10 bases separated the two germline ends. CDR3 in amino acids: CASSYPRSSYNEQFF. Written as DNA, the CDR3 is TGTGCCAGCAGCTACCCTAGAAGCTCCTACAATGAGCAGTTCTTC.

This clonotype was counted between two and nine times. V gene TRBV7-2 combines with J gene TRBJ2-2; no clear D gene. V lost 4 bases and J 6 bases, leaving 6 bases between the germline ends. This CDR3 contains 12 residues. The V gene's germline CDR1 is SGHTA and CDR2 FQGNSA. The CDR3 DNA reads TGTGCCAGCAGCTCGGTTCCCGGGGAGCTGTTTTTT. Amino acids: CASSSVPGELFF.

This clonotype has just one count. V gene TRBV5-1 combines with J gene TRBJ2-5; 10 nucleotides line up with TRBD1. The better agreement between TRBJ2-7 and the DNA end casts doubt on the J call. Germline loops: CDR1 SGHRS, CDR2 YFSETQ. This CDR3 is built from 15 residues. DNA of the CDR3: TGCGCCAGCAGCCCAGGGGACAGGGGCTCTTCCGAGCAGTACTTC. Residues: CASSPGDRGSSEQYF.

The chain's CDR3 is CASSPGQGYMGPQHF. Here the CDR3 DNA reads TGTGCCAGCAGCCCGGGACAGGGATACATGGGGCCCCAGCATTTT. V usage is TRBV28 and J usage is TRBJ1-5; 9 nucleotides line up with TRBD1. This CDR3 region has 15 residues. Germline loops: CDR1 MDHEN, CDR2 SYDVKM. Germline trimming cut 6 bases from V and 9 bases from J; bases unmatched to any gene: 12. The full variable domain, rest sourced from reference TRBV28 and TRBJ1-5, is DVKVTQSSRYLVKRTGEKVFLECVQDMDHENMFWYRQDPGLGLRLIYFSYDVKMKEKGDIPEGYSVSREKKERFSLILESASTNQTSMYLCASSPGQGYMGPQHFGDGTRLSIL.

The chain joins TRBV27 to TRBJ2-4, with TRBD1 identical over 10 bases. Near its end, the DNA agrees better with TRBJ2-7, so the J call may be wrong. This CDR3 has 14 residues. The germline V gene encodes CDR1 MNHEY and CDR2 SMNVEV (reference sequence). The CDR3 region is CASIVGTGEYEQYF. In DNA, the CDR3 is TGTGCCAGCATTGTTGGGACAGGGGAATACGAGCAGTACTTC.

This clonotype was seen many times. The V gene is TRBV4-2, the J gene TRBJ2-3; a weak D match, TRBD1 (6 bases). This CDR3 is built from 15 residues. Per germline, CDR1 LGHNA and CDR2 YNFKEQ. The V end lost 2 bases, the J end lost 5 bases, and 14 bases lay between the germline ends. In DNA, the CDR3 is TGTGCCAGCAGCCAAAGCCCTACAGGGATAGATACGCAGTATTTT. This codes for CASSQSPTGIDTQYF.

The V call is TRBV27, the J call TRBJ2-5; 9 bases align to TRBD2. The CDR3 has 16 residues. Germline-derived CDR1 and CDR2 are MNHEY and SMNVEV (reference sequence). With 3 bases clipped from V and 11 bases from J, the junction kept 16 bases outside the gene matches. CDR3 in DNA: TGTGCCAGCAGTTTCCATAGCGGGAGTCTATACAATGAGCAGTACTTC. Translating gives CASSFHSGSLYNEQYF.

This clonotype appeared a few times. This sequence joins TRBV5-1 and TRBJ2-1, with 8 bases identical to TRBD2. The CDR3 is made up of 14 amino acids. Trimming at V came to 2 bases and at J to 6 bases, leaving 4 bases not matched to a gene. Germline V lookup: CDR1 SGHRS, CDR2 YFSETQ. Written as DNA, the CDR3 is TGCGCCAGCAGCTTAATAGCGGGATCCAATGAGCAGTTCTTC. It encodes CASSLIAGSNEQFF. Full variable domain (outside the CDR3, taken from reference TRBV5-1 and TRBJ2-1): KAGVTQTPRYLIKTRGQQVTLSCSPISGHRSVSWYQQTPGQGLQFLFEYFSETQRNKGNFPGRFSGRQFSNSRSEMNVSTLELGDSALYLCASSLIAGSNEQFFGPGTRLTVL.

CDR3 sequence (DNA): TGTGCCAGCAGCCCCCGCTCCGGGGTCTCTGGAAACACCATATATTTT. As protein: CASSPRSGVSGNTIYF. The chain recombines TRBV9 with TRBJ1-3, with no clear D. V was shortened by 4 bases and J by 0 bases, with 14 bases between the two germline ends. The CDR3 extends over 16 amino acids. Germline loops: CDR1 SGDLS, CDR2 YYNGEE.

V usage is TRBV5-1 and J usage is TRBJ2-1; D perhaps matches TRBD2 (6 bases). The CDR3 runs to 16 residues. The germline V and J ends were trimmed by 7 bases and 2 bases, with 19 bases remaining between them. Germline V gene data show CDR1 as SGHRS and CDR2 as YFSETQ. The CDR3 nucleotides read TGCGCCAGCGAGCGCACCGGGACTGGAGCCTACAATGAGCAGTTCTTC. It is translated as CASERTGTGAYNEQFF.

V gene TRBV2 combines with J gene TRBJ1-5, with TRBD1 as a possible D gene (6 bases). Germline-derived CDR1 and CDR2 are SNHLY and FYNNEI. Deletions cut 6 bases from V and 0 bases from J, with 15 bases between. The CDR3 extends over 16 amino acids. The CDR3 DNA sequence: TGTGCCAGCAGAGACATGGGGGGCAATAGCAATCAGCCCCAGCATTTT. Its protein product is CASRDMGGNSNQPQHF. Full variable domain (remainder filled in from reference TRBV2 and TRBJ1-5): EPEVTQTPSHQVTQMGQEVILRCVPISNHLYFYWYRQILGQKVEFLVSFYNNEISEKSEIFDDQFSVERPDGSNFTLKIRSTKLEDSAMYFCASRDMGGNSNQPQHFGDGTRLSIL.

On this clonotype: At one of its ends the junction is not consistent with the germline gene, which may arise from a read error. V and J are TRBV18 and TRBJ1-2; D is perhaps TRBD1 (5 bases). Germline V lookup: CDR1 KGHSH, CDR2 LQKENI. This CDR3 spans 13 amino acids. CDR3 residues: CASPPQGDYGYTF. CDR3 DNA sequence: TGTGCCAGCCCACCTCAGGGAGACTATGGCTACACCTTC.